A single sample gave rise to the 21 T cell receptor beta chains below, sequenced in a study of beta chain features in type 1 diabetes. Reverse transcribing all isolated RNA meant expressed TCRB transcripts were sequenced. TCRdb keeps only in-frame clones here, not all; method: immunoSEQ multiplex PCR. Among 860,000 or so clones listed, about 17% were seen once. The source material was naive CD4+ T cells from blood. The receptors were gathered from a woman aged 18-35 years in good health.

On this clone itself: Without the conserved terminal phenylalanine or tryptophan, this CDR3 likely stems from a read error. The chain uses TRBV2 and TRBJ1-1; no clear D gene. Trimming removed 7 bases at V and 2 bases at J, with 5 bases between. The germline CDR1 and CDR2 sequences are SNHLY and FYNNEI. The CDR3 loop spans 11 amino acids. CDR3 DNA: TGTGCCAGCATATACAACACTGAAGCTTTCCTT. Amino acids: CASIYNTEAFL.

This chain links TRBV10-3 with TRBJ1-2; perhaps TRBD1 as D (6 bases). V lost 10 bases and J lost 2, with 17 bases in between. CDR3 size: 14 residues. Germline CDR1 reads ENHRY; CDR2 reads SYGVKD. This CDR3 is CATRRTAENYGYTF. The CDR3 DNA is TGTGCCACCCGACGGACAGCGGAAAACTATGGCTACACCTTC.

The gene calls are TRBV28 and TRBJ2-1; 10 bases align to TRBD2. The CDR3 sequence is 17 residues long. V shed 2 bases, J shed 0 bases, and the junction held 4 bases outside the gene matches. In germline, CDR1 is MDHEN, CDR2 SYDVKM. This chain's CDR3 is CASSLPRLAGSYNEQFF. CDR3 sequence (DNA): TGTGCCAGCAGTTTACCTAGACTAGCGGGCTCCTACAATGAGCAGTTCTTC.

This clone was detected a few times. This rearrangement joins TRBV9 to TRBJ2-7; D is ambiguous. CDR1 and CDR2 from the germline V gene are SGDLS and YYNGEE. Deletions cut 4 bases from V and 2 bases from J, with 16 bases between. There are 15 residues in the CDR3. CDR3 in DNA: TGTGCCAGCAGCACTGATCCGGCGGAGACCTACGAGCAGTACTTC. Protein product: CASSTDPAETYEQYF.

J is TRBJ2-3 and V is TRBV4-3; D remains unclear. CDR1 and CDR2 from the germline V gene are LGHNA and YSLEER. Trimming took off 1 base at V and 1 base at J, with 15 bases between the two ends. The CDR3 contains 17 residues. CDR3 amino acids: CASSQAPPRARTDTQYF. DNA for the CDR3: TGCGCCAGCAGCCAAGCCCCTCCCCGGGCCCGCACAGATACGCAGTATTTT.

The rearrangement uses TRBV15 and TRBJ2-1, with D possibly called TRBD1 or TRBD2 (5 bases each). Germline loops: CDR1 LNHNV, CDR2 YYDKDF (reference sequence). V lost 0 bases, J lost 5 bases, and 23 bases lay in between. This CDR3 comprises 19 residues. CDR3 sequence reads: CATSRDGLVGLATHNEQFF. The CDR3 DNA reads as TGTGCCACCAGCAGAGATGGGTTGGTGGGGCTAGCAACCCACAATGAGCAGTTCTTC.

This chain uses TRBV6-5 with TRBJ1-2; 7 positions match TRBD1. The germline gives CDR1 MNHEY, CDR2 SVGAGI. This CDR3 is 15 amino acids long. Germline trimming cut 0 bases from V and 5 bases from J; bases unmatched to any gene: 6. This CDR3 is CASSYSTQGHYGYTF. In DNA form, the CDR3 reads TGTGCCAGCAGTTACTCGACACAGGGGCATTATGGCTACACCTTC.

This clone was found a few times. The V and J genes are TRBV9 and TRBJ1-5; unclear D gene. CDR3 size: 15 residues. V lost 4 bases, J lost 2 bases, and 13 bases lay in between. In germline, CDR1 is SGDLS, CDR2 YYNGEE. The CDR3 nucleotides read TGTGCCAGCAGCCGCGGCCGAGCGGGCAATCAGCCCCAGCATTTT. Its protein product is CASSRGRAGNQPQHF.

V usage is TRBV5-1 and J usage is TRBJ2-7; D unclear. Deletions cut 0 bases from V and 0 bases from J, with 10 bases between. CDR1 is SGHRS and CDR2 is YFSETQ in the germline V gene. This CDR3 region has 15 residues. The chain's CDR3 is CASSLAVGSSYEQYF. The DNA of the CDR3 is TGCGCCAGCAGCTTGGCCGTCGGAAGCTCCTACGAGCAGTACTTC.

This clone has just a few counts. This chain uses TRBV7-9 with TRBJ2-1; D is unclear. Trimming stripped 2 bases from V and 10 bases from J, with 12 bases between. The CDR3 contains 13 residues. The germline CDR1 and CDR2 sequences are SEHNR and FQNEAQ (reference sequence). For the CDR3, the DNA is TGTGCCAGCAGCTTAAGGTCGTCGGAGGAGCAGTTCTTC. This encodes CASSLRSSEEQFF.

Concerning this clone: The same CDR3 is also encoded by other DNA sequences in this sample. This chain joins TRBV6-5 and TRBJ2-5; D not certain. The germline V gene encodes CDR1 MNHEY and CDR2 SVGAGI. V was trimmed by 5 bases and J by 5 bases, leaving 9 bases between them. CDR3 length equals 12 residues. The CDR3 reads CASSDMVETQYF. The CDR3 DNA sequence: TGTGCCAGCAGTGATATGGTGGAGACCCAGTACTTC.

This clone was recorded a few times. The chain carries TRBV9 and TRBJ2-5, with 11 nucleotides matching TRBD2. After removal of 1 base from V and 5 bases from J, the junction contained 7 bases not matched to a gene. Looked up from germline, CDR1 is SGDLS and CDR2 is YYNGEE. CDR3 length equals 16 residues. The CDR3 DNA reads TGTGCCAGCAGCGTACACACTAGCGGGGGCTTGGAGACCCAGTACTTC. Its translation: CASSVHTSGGLETQYF.

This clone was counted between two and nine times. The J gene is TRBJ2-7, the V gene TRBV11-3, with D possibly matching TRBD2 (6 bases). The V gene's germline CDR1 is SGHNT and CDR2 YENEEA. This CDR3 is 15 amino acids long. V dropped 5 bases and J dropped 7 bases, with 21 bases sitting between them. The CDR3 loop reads CASSPGGLSSGEQYF. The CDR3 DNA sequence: TGTGCCAGCAGCCCAGGTGGACTATCTTCGGGAGAGCAGTACTTC.

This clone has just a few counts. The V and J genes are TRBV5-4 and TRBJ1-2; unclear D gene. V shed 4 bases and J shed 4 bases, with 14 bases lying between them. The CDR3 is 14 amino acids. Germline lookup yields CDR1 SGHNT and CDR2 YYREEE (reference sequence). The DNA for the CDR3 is TGTGCCAGCAGCCAAGAATGGGTTCCCTATGGCTACACCTTC. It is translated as CASSQEWVPYGYTF.

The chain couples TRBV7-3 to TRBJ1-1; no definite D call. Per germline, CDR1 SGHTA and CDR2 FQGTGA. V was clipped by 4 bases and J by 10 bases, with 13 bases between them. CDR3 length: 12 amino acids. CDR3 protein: CASSSSRLIAFF. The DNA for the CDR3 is TGTGCCAGCAGCTCCTCCCGGTTGATAGCTTTCTTT.

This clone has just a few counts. CDR3 amino acids: CASSPRPMIRRTDTQYF. The CDR3 DNA follows: TGTGCCAGCTCACCACGTCCGATGATAAGGAGGACAGATACGCAGTATTTT. The chain employs TRBV18 and TRBJ2-3; the D gene is possibly TRBD2 (5 bases). V was cut by 1 base and J by 3 bases, with 17 bases left in between. The CDR3 runs to 17 residues. Per germline, CDR1 KGHSH and CDR2 LQKENI.

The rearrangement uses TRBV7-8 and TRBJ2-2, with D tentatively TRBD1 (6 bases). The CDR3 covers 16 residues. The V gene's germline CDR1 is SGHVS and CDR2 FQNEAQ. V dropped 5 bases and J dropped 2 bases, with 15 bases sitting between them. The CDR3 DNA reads TGTGCCAGCAGCAGACAGGTCTACCGAAACACCGGGGAGCTGTTTTTT. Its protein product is CASSRQVYRNTGELFF. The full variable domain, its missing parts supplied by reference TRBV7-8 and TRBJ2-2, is GAGVSQSPRYKVAKRGQDVALRCDPISGHVSLFWYQQALGQGPEFLTYFQNEAQLDKSGLPSDRFFAERPEGSVSTLKIQRTQQEDSAVYLCASSRQVYRNTGELFFGEGSRLTVL.

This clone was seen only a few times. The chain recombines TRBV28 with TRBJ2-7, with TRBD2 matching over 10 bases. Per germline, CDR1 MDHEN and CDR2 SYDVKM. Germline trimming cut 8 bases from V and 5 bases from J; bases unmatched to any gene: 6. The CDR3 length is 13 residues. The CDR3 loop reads CASAAGGPDEQYF. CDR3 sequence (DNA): TGTGCCAGCGCAGCGGGAGGGCCGGACGAGCAGTACTTC.

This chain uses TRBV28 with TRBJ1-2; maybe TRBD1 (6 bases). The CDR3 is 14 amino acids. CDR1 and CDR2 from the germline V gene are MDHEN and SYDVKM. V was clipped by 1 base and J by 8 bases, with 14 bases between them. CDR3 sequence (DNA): TGTGCCAGCAGTTTATCCGGCAGGGGACACGGCTACACCTTC. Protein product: CASSLSGRGHGYTF.

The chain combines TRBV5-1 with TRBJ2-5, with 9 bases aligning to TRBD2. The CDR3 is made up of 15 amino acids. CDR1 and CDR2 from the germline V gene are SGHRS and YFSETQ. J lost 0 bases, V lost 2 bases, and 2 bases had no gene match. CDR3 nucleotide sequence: TGCGCCAGCAGCTTCTCTAGCGGGAACCAAGAGACCCAGTACTTC. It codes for CASSFSSGNQETQYF.

CDR3 residues: CASSENGNPETQYF. CDR3 nucleotide sequence: TGTGCCAGCAGTGAAAATGGTAATCCAGAGACCCAGTACTTC. V gene TRBV2 combines with J gene TRBJ2-5; D not resolved. The CDR3 runs to 14 residues. The V gene lost 2 bases and the J gene lost 4 bases, with 11 bases spanning the gap. CDR1 is SNHLY, CDR2 FYNNEI, per germline.